The entry that follows covers one TCR beta chain sequence. The specificity of this receptor is unknown. No much larger clonotype is one base removed from it; base qualities were not supplied. Each collaborating institution followed its own protocols to collect whole blood in K2EDTA tubes. Collaborator samples were shipped for TCRbeta analysis as frozen whole blood, isolated PBMCs, or DNA extracted from either sample type. V and J lose 0 bases and 1 base, and a span of 9 bases separates them. Looking up the germline V gene yields CDR1 MNHEY and CDR2 SVGAGI. Inclusive of the bounding cysteine and phenylalanine, the CDR3 is 16 residues long. The entry retains the CDR3 DNA only, 48 bases that are in frame from base 1. This record comes from a study of blood T cell repertoires in COVID-19 (dated by TCRdb to 2019 to 2021). Context from the whole study: Samples covering the acute and convalescent phases of COVID-19 were provided by collaborators in the United States, Italy and Spain. HLA class I and class II types, where available, came from metadata supplied by the sample provider rather than from assay-based typing. The prospective study material was composed of cDNA or gDNA derived from T cells, B-cell-depleted T cells, or PBMCs. A freely available public database, intended as a resource for researchers studying the immune response to SARS-CoV-2, is where the repertoires were released. Deeply sampled blood TCRbeta repertoires from subjects exposed to, actively infected with, or recovered from COVID-19 were included in the dataset. Samples were obtained from the ongoing ImmuneRACE study (first 160 participants) and from 1,254 subjects provided by 6 global collaborators. The sample metadata nearly always contained a de-identified subject ID, COVID-19 status, age in years and sex. Findings and caveats that apply to the study as a whole: The quantity of clinical and demographic metadata differed by source and by participant and was supplied without curation.

TCRbeta CDR3 regions were amplified from genomic DNA by means of the immunoSEQ Assay, a bias-controlled multiplex PCR. Under the source paper's analysis protocol: The number of nucleated cells in each sample was estimated from the amplification of reference gene primers within the assay. Sequence reads were collapsed and filtered to measure the absolute abundance of every unique TCRbeta CDR3 rearrangement. For each sample, productive Simpson clonality was calculated as the square root of Simpson's diversity index over productive rearrangements. The source is immuneACCESS, and TCRdb retained only in-frame sequences with V and J called. Part of the clones is not carried over; for the studies checked, unresolved V genes explain less than half of this, and the remainder is unexplained. Clonal size and the V and J genes are those of that table, whereas D and trimming came from the DNA. The sample table shows 150,000 to 200,000 clones, and approximately 86% are seen once. Almost 1% of the sample rests with the top ten.

Recombination connected TRBV6-5 to TRBJ2-2; the D gene is perhaps TRBD1, from 5 matching bases. The sample consisted of peripheral blood. The TCR comes from a man younger than 35 with acute or convalescent COVID-19. The DNA reads as follows: TGTGCCAGCAGTTACTCGGGGCAGGGGAACACCGGGGAGCTGTTTTTT. Its protein product is CASSYSGQGNTGELFF.